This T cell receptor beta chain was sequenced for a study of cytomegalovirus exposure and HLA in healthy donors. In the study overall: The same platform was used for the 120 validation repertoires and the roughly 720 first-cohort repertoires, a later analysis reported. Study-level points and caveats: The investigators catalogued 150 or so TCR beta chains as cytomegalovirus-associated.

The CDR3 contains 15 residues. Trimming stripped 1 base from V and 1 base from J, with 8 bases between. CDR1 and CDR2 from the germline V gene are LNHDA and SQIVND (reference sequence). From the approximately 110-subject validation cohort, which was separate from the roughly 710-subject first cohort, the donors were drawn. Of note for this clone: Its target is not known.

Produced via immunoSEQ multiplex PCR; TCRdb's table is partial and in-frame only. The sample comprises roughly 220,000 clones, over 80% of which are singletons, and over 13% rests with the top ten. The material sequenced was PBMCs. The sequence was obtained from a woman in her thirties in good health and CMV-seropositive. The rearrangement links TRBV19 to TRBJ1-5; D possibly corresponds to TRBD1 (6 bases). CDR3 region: CASSIGQGSNQPQHF. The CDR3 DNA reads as TGTGCCAGTAGTATAGGGCAGGGGAGCAATCAGCCCCAGCATTTT.